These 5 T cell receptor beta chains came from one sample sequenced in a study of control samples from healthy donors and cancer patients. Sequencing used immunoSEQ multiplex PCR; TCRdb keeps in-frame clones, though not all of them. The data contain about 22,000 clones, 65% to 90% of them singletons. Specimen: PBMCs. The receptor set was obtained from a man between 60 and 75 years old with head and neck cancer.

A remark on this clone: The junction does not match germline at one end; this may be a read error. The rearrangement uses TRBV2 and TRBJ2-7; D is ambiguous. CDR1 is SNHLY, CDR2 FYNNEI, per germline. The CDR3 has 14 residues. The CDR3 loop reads CASSEELDSYEQYF. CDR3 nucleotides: TGTGCCAGCAGCGAAGAGCTCGACTCCTACGAGCAGTACTTC. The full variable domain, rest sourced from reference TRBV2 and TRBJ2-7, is EPEVTQTPSHQVTQMGQEVILRCVPISNHLYFYWYRQILGQKVEFLVSFYNNEISEKSEIFDDQFSVERPDGSNFTLKIRSTKLEDSAMYFCASSEELDSYEQYFGPGTRLTVT.

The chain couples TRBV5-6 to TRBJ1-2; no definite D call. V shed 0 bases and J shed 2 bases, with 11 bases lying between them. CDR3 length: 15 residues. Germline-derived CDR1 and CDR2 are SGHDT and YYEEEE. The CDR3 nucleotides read TGTGCCAGCAGCTTGGGGGCAGTGCGGAACTATGGCTACACCTTC. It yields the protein CASSLGAVRNYGYTF.

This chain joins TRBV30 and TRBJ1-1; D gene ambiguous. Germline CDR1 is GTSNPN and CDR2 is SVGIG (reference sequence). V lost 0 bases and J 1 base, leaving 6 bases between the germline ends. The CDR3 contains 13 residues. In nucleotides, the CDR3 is TGTGCCTGGAGTGTATTACCGAACACTGAAGCTTTCTTT. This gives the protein CAWSVLPNTEAFF.

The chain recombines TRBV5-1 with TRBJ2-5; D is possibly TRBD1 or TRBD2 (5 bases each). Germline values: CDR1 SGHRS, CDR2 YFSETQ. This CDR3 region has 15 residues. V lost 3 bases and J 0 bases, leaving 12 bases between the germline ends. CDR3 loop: CASSWAGTDQETQYF. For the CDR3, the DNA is TGCGCCAGCAGCTGGGCCGGGACGGACCAAGAGACCCAGTACTTC.

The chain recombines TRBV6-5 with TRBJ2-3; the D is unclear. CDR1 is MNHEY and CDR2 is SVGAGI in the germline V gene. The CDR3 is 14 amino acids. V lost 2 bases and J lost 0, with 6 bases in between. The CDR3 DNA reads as TGTGCCAGCAGTTACGGGGTTAGCACAGATACGCAGTATTTT. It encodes CASSYGVSTDTQYF.